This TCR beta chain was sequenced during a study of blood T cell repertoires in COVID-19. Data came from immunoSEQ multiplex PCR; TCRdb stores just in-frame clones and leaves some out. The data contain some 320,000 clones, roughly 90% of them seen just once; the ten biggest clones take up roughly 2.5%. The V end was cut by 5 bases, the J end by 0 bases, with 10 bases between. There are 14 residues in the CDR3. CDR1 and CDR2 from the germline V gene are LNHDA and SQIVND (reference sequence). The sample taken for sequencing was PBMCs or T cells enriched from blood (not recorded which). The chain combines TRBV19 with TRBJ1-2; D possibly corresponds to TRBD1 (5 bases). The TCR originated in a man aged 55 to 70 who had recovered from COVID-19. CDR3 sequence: CASSRTPPNYGYTF. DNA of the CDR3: TGTGCCAGTAGTCGGACACCTCCTAACTATGGCTACACCTTC.